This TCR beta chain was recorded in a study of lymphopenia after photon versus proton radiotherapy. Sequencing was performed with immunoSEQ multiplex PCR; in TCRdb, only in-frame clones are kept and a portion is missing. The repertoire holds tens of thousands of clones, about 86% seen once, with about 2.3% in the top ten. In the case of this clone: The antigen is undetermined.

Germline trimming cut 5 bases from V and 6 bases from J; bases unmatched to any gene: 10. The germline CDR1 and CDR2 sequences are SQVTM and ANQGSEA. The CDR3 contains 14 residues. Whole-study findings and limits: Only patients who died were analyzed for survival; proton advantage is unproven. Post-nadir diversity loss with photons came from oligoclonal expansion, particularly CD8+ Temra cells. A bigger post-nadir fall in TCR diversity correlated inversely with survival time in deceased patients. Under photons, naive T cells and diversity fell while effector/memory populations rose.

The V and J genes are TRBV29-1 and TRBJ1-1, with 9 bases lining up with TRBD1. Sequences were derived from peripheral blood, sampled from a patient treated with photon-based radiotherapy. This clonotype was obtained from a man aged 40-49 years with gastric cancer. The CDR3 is CSVLEQGAPPEAFF. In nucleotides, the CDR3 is TGCAGCGTTCTTGAACAGGGGGCTCCCCCTGAAGCTTTCTTT.